Listed here are 24 T cell receptor beta chains from one sample, sequenced in a study of blood T cell repertoires in COVID-19 (dated by TCRdb to between 2020 and 2021). Library preparation used the immunoSEQ multiplex PCR assay. TCRdb holds this immuneACCESS table with in-frame rearrangements only. Some clones are missing; in checked studies, unresolved V genes explain under half, and the rest has no known cause. The sample contains some 46,000 clones, around 79% of them found a single time. In total, the top ten clones hold 23% of the sample. The sequencing input was peripheral blood. Receptors originate from a woman aged 55-69 years with acute or convalescent COVID-19.

This clone was seen a single time. The V gene is TRBV7-3, the J gene TRBJ2-1; tentatively, D is TRBD1 (6 bases). CDR3 size: 12 residues. Germline lookup yields CDR1 SGHTA and CDR2 FQGTGA. Trimming took 4 bases from V and 8 from J, leaving 9 bases between them. The CDR3 is CASSSGDDEQFF. The CDR3 DNA reads as TGTGCCAGCAGCTCAGGGGACGATGAGCAGTTCTTC.

A note on this clone: Other DNA sequences in this sample translate to the same CDR3. CDR3 residues: CASSLGPTENTEAFF. CDR3 DNA: TGTGCCAGCAGCTTGGGGCCGACTGAGAACACTGAAGCTTTCTTT. The rearrangement links TRBV5-5 to TRBJ1-1; unclear D gene. The CDR3 extends over 15 amino acids. With 0 bases removed from V and 1 base from J, the gap between germline ends came to 10 bases. Germline values: CDR1 SGHKS, CDR2 YYEKEE (reference sequence).

The chain uses TRBV2 and TRBJ1-1; no clear D. Germline V gives CDR1 SNHLY, CDR2 FYNNEI. The length of the CDR3 is 13 residues. Trimming took off 7 bases at V and 0 bases at J, with 9 bases between the two ends. The chain's CDR3 is CASNREMNTEAFF. CDR3 DNA sequence: TGTGCCAGCAATAGAGAAATGAACACTGAAGCTTTCTTT.

This clone was recorded a few times. The rearrangement links TRBV7-3 to TRBJ1-1; D is possibly TRBD1 (5 bases). The CDR3 is made up of 15 amino acids. The V end was cut by 4 bases, the J end by 5 bases, with 17 bases between. CDR1 is SGHTA, CDR2 FQGTGA, per germline. The CDR3 DNA is TGTGCCAGCAGCTCAGCCGGAAGGGGCAGGACTGAAGCTTTCTTT. Translated: CASSSAGRGRTEAFF.

This rearrangement joins TRBV10-1 to TRBJ2-5; TRBD2 matches at 9 bases. V gave up 0 bases and J gave up 4 bases; unmatched junction bases: 15. The germline gives CDR1 WNHNN, CDR2 SYGVQD (reference sequence). This CDR3 region has 19 residues. The CDR3: CASSESAPSGVSVGETQYF. DNA of the CDR3: TGCGCCAGCAGTGAGTCGGCTCCTAGCGGGGTGAGTGTTGGAGAGACCCAGTACTTC.

The chain couples TRBV7-9 to TRBJ1-1, with 8 bases lining up with TRBD1. The V segment lost 5 bases and the J segment 4 bases; nucleotides outside the gene matches: 3. Germline loops: CDR1 SEHNR, CDR2 FQNEAQ (reference sequence). This CDR3 spans 13 amino acids. CDR3 nucleotides: TGTGCCAGCAGCGACACAGGGGGCACTGAAGCTTTCTTT. It is translated as CASSDTGGTEAFF. The full variable domain, completed using reference TRBV7-9 and TRBJ1-1, is DTGVSQNPRHKITKRGQNVTFRCDPISEHNRLYWYRQTLGQGPEFLTYFQNEAQLEKSRLLSDRFSAERPKGSFSTLEIQRTEQGDSAMYLCASSDTGGTEAFFGQGTRLTVV.

This chain joins TRBV18 and TRBJ2-1; TRBD2 agrees at 12 bases. V trimming: 5 bases; J trimming: 4 bases; junction bases outside the gene matches: 3. The V gene's germline CDR1 is KGHSH and CDR2 LQKENI. The CDR3 totals 15 residues. CDR3 in amino acids: CASSFTSGGYNEQFF. The CDR3 nucleotides are TGTGCCAGCTCATTCACTAGCGGGGGGTACAATGAGCAGTTCTTC.

The CDR3: CASRGTAGGHQPQHF. In DNA, the CDR3 is TGTGCCAGCAGAGGGACGGCCGGGGGGCATCAGCCCCAGCATTTT. The rearrangement uses TRBV27 and TRBJ1-5, with D maybe TRBD1 (6 bases). CDR1 and CDR2 from the germline V gene are MNHEY and SMNVEV (reference sequence). This CDR3 contains 15 residues. With 6 bases removed from V and 5 bases from J, the gap between germline ends came to 17 bases.

The chain links TRBV19 to TRBJ2-7; 8 nucleotides align to TRBD1. The germline V gene encodes CDR1 LNHDA and CDR2 SQIVND (reference sequence). The CDR3 totals 13 residues. Losses at the gene ends were 6 bases for V and 3 bases for J; bases not matched to a gene: 4. For the CDR3, the DNA is TGTGCCAGTAGAGCTGGACAGGGCTACGAGCAGTACTTC. Residues: CASRAGQGYEQYF.

This clone was observed a handful of times. J is TRBJ1-2 and V is TRBV14; D not certain. CDR1 and CDR2 from the germline V gene are SGHDN and FVKESK. V was shortened by 3 bases and J by 14 bases, with 13 bases between the two germline ends. The CDR3 covers 11 residues. CDR3 loop: CASSHAGSLTF. The DNA for the CDR3 is TGTGCCAGCAGCCACGCGGGCAGCCTAACCTTC.

The chain has TRBV19 and TRBJ2-7; 8 bases map to TRBD2. V lost 5 bases to trimming and J lost 6 bases; unmatched junction nucleotides: 9. The length of the CDR3 is 14 residues. Germline CDR1 and CDR2: LNHDA and SQIVND (reference sequence). The DNA for the CDR3 is TGTGCCAGTAGTTCATCGGGGGGGCCCAGCGAGCAGTACTTC. Its protein product is CASSSSGGPSEQYF. Complete variable domain (other parts from reference TRBV19 and TRBJ2-7): DGGITQSPKYLFRKEGQNVTLSCEQNLNHDAMYWYRQDPGQGLRLIYYSQIVNDFQKGDIAEGYSVSREKKESFPLTVTSAQKNPTAFYLCASSSSGGPSEQYFGPGTRLTVT.

The V and J genes are TRBV19 and TRBJ1-2; D perhaps matches TRBD1 (6 bases). The germline V gene encodes CDR1 LNHDA and CDR2 SQIVND (reference sequence). CDR3 size: 11 residues. V lost 7 bases and J lost 4, with 7 bases in between. The CDR3 loop reads CASKDSYGYTF. Written as DNA, the CDR3 is TGTGCCAGTAAGGACAGCTATGGCTACACCTTC.

The chain joins TRBV24-1 to TRBJ2-3; D might be TRBD2 (6 bases). The germline V gene has CDR1 KGHDR and CDR2 SFDVKD. V gave up 2 bases and J gave up 5 bases, with 13 bases separating them. This CDR3 is 15 amino acids long. The CDR3 loop reads CATSDWGVGGDTQYF. The DNA of the CDR3 is TGTGCCACCAGTGATTGGGGGGTAGGAGGAGATACGCAGTATTTT.

This clone turned up a few times. V usage is TRBV7-3 and J usage is TRBJ2-1; 8 bases are shared with TRBD2. Germline lookup yields CDR1 SGHTA and CDR2 FQGTGA. With 4 bases clipped from V and 4 bases from J, the junction kept 6 bases outside the gene matches. The CDR3 length is 15 residues. This chain's CDR3 is CASSSAGVGYNEQFF. The CDR3, as DNA: TGTGCCAGCAGCTCAGCGGGGGTCGGGTACAATGAGCAGTTCTTC.

For the CDR3, the DNA is TGTGCCAGCAGCCTCCGGGCGAGCGGCACTGAAGCTTTCTTT. Translation: CASSLRASGTEAFF. The V call is TRBV5-4, the J call TRBJ1-1; D not resolved. The CDR3 covers 14 residues. The V and J ends lost 4 bases and 4 bases respectively, with 14 bases between them. Germline V lookup: CDR1 SGHNT, CDR2 YYREEE (reference sequence). The variable domain in full, with the rest retrieved from reference TRBV5-4 and TRBJ1-1, is ETGVTQSPTHLIKTRGQQVTLRCSSQSGHNTVSWYQQALGQGPQFIFQYYREEENGRGNFPPRFSGLQFPNYSSELNVNALELDDSALYLCASSLRASGTEAFFGQGTRLTVV.

This chain joins TRBV5-5 and TRBJ2-2; possibly TRBD1 for D (5 bases). The germline gives CDR1 SGHKS, CDR2 YYEKEE (reference sequence). V shed 1 base and J shed 4 bases, with 14 bases lying between them. The CDR3 covers 16 residues. The CDR3 coding sequence is TGTGCCAGCAGCTTGAGGCCAGGGTGGCGCACCGGGGAGCTGTTTTTT. Its translation is CASSLRPGWRTGELFF. The variable domain in full, completed from reference TRBV5-5 and TRBJ2-2, reads DAGVTQSPTHLIKTRGQQVTLRCSPISGHKSVSWYQQVLGQGPQFIFQYYEKEERGRGNFPDRFSARQFPNYSSELNVNALLLGDSALYLCASSLRPGWRTGELFFGEGSRLTVL.

The rearrangement joins TRBV11-1 to TRBJ2-5; 12 nucleotides agree with TRBD2. CDR1 and CDR2 from the germline V gene are SGHAT and FQDESV (reference sequence). The CDR3 contains 16 residues. V lost 4 bases, J lost 5 bases, and 8 bases stayed unmatched. The CDR3 DNA is TGTGCCAGCAGCTCGAGACTAGCGGGGGAGGTTGAGACCCAGTACTTC. Protein: CASSSRLAGEVETQYF.

V is TRBV7-8 and J is TRBJ2-5, with TRBD2 identical over 14 bases. The V gene's germline CDR1 is SGHVS and CDR2 FQNEAQ. After removal of 5 bases from V and 4 bases from J, the junction contained 9 bases not matched to a gene. This CDR3 is 17 amino acids long. The CDR3 loop reads CASSRKTSGGAGETQYF. In DNA, the CDR3 is TGTGCCAGCAGCAGAAAGACTAGCGGGGGGGCCGGAGAGACCCAGTACTTC.

This sequence joins TRBV5-5 and TRBJ2-7; a weak D match, TRBD2 (6 bases). Trimming cost V 2 bases and J 7 bases, with 7 bases left between them. From germline, CDR1 is SGHKS and CDR2 YYEKEE (reference sequence). The CDR3 extends over 11 amino acids. CDR3 bases: TGTGCCAGCAGCTTAGGGAGGGAGCAGTACTTC. This gives the protein CASSLGREQYF.

The chain joins TRBV27 to TRBJ1-5; D gene unclear. Germline V gives CDR1 MNHEY, CDR2 SMNVEV (reference sequence). The CDR3 runs to 13 residues. V lost 5 bases and J 10 bases, leaving 15 bases between the germline ends. The CDR3 here is CASSLGRGGPQHF. The CDR3 DNA follows: TGTGCCAGCAGTCTTGGACGGGGTGGACCCCAGCATTTT.

This sequence joins TRBV5-1 and TRBJ1-1; D is perhaps TRBD1 (6 bases). The CDR3 totals 16 residues. CDR1 is SGHRS, CDR2 YFSETQ, per germline. Trimming removed 4 bases at V and 5 bases at J, with 21 bases between. For the CDR3, the DNA is TGCGCCAGCAGCACCGATGGACAGCCTCAAAATACTGAAGCTTTCTTT. Protein sequence: CASSTDGQPQNTEAFF.

This clone came up a few times. The chain carries TRBV5-1 and TRBJ2-2; D may be TRBD2 (5 bases). The germline V gene has CDR1 SGHRS and CDR2 YFSETQ. There are 16 residues in the CDR3. The V gene lost 2 bases and the J gene lost 2 bases, with 13 bases spanning the gap. CDR3 residues: CASSLREGINTGELFF. The CDR3 nucleotides read TGCGCCAGCAGCTTAAGAGAGGGAATTAACACCGGGGAGCTGTTTTTT.

The rearrangement links TRBV19 to TRBJ2-7; a weak D match, TRBD2 (5 bases). CDR3 length: 14 residues. Germline V lookup: CDR1 LNHDA, CDR2 SQIVND (reference sequence). V was cut by 8 bases and J by 5 bases, with 19 bases left in between. In DNA form, the CDR3 reads TGTGCCAGTGGCCCAGAGGGCGAATATGACGAGCAGTACTTC. Its protein is CASGPEGEYDEQYF.

V and J are TRBV5-4 and TRBJ1-2; 7 nucleotides line up with TRBD1. V lost 2 bases and J lost 2; bases outside the gene matches: 3. CDR3 size: 14 residues. Germline CDR1 SGHNT, CDR2 YYREEE (reference sequence). In DNA, the CDR3 is TGTGCCAGCAGCTTCACGACAGGGAACTATGGCTACACCTTC. It yields the protein CASSFTTGNYGYTF.